Below are 9 T cell receptor beta chains sequenced from a single sample in a study of blood T cell repertoires in COVID-19. Clones were read by immunoSEQ multiplex PCR, and TCRdb kept only the in-frame ones, dropping some. The repertoire holds about 340,000 clones, with 87% as singletons. Material for sequencing was peripheral blood. These receptors all stem from a woman aged 50 to 60 with COVID-19, enrolled during active disease.

The chain is built from TRBV11-3 and TRBJ2-3; D remains ambiguous. Germline CDR1 and CDR2: SGHNT and YENEEA. Trimming removed 8 bases from V and 1 base from J, with 13 bases in between. The CDR3 extends over 14 amino acids. The CDR3 sequence is CASSTAQGTDTQYF. The CDR3 DNA sequence: TGTGCCAGCTCGACGGCCCAGGGCACAGATACGCAGTATTTT.

The chain is built from TRBV4-1 and TRBJ1-1, with D possibly TRBD1 on 5 matching bases. With 4 bases removed from V and 3 bases from J, the gap between germline ends came to 15 bases. CDR3 length: 15 residues. CDR1 MGHRA and CDR2 YSYEKL come from the germline V gene. This CDR3 is CASSLLWGGDTEAFF. The CDR3 nucleotides are TGCGCCAGCAGCCTGCTTTGGGGGGGGGACACTGAAGCTTTCTTT.

The chain has TRBV19 and TRBJ1-5; 9 bases match TRBD1. Germline V lookup: CDR1 LNHDA, CDR2 SQIVND (reference sequence). Trimming removed 3 bases from V and 7 bases from J; junction bases left unmatched: 4. This CDR3 has 14 residues. CDR3 sequence: CASSMGTGRQPQHF. The CDR3 bases are TGTGCCAGTAGTATGGGGACAGGGAGGCAGCCCCAGCATTTT.

The chain carries TRBV11-2 and TRBJ1-1, with unresolved D. Germline V gene lookup returns CDR1 SGHAT and CDR2 FQNNGV. The CDR3 is 11 amino acids. V shed 5 bases and J shed 8 bases, with 9 bases lying between them. CDR3 bases: TGTGCCAGCAGCCCCGCCCGGGAAGCTTTCTTT. Residues: CASSPAREAFF.

This chain connects TRBV7-9 to TRBJ1-2; 9 bases agree with TRBD1. V shed 4 bases, J shed 6 bases, and the junction held 9 bases outside the gene matches. The CDR3 is 15 residues long. Per the germline V gene, CDR1 is SEHNR and CDR2 is FQNEAQ (reference sequence). The CDR3 loop reads CASSSNRGHPDGYTF. CDR3 DNA sequence: TGTGCCAGCAGCTCAAACAGGGGGCACCCCGATGGCTACACCTTC. Based on the CDR3 plus reference TRBV7-9 and TRBJ1-2, the full variable domain is DTGVSQNPRHKITKRGQNVTFRCDPISEHNRLYWYRQTLGQGPEFLTYFQNEAQLEKSRLLSDRFSAERPKGSFSTLEIQRTEQGDSAMYLCASSSNRGHPDGYTFGSGTRLTVV.

The chain couples TRBV5-1 to TRBJ2-1; D is undetermined. Trimming pared 7 bases from V and 2 bases from J, leaving 13 bases between. The CDR3 is made up of 14 amino acids. Germline CDR1 and CDR2: SGHRS and YFSETQ. CDR3 nucleotides: TGCGCCAGCTGTGATGGGCAGACCTACAATGAGCAGTTCTTC. This sequence encodes CASCDGQTYNEQFF. The variable domain in full, with the rest retrieved from reference TRBV5-1 and TRBJ2-1, is KAGVTQTPRYLIKTRGQQVTLSCSPISGHRSVSWYQQTPGQGLQFLFEYFSETQRNKGNFPGRFSGRQFSNSRSEMNVSTLELGDSALYLCASCDGQTYNEQFFGPGTRLTVL.

The chain joins TRBV2 to TRBJ2-7, with 15 bases aligning to TRBD2. Per germline, CDR1 SNHLY and CDR2 FYNNEI. The CDR3 spans 17 residues. The V segment lost 3 bases and the J segment 4 bases; nucleotides outside the gene matches: 7. The CDR3 spells CASSEEGLAGGSYEQYF. For the CDR3, the DNA is TGTGCCAGCAGTGAGGAAGGACTAGCGGGAGGGTCATACGAGCAGTACTTC. The full variable domain, in which reference TRBV2 and TRBJ2-7 provide the parts outside the CDR3, is EPEVTQTPSHQVTQMGQEVILRCVPISNHLYFYWYRQILGQKVEFLVSFYNNEISEKSEIFDDQFSVERPDGSNFTLKIRSTKLEDSAMYFCASSEEGLAGGSYEQYFGPGTRLTVT.

This chain links TRBV7-9 with TRBJ1-1; D perhaps matches TRBD1 (5 bases). Germline lookup yields CDR1 SEHNR and CDR2 FQNEAQ (reference sequence). The CDR3 contains 14 residues. The V end was cut by 6 bases, the J end by 0 bases, with 11 bases between. CDR3 protein: CASRKGQMNTEAFF. The CDR3 DNA reads as TGTGCCAGCAGGAAGGGGCAGATGAACACTGAAGCTTTCTTT.

The chain carries TRBV24-1 and TRBJ2-3, with 8 bases that match TRBD2. V shed 8 bases, J shed 5 bases, and the junction held 8 bases outside the gene matches. CDR1 and CDR2 from the germline V gene are KGHDR and SFDVKD. The CDR3 contains 14 residues. The CDR3 sequence: CATKLSGIGDTQYF. CDR3 DNA sequence: TGTGCCACCAAACTTAGCGGGATTGGAGATACGCAGTATTTT.